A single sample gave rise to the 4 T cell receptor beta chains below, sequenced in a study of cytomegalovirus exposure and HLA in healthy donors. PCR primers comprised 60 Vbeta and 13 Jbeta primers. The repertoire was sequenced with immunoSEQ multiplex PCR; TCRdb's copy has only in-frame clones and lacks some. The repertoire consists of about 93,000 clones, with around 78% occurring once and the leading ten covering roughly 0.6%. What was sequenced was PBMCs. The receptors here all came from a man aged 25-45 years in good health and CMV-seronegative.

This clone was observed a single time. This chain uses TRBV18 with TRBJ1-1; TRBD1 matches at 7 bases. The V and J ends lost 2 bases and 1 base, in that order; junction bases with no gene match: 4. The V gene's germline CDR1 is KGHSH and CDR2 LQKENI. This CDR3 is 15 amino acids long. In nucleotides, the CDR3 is TGTGCCAGCTCACCAGGTCAGGGGGGGAACACTGAAGCTTTCTTT. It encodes CASSPGQGGNTEAFF.

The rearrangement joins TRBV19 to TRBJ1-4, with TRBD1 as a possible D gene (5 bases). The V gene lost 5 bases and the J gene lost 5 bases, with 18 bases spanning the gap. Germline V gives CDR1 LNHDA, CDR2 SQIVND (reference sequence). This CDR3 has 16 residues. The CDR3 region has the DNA TGTGCCAGTAGTCCCTCGGGACTCCTGGGGAATGAAAAACTGTTTTTT. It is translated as CASSPSGLLGNEKLFF.

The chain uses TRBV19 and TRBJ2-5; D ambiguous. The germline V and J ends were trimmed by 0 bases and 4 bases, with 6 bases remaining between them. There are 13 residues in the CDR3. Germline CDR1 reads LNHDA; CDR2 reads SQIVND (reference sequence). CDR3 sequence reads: CASSIEAGETQYF. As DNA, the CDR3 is TGTGCCAGTAGTATAGAGGCAGGAGAGACCCAGTACTTC.

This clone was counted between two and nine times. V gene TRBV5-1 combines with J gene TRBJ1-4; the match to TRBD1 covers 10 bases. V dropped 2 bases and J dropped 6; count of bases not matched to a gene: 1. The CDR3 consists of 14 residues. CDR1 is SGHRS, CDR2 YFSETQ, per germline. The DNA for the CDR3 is TGCGCCAGCAGCTTCGGGACAGGGGATGAAAAACTGTTTTTT. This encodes CASSFGTGDEKLFF.